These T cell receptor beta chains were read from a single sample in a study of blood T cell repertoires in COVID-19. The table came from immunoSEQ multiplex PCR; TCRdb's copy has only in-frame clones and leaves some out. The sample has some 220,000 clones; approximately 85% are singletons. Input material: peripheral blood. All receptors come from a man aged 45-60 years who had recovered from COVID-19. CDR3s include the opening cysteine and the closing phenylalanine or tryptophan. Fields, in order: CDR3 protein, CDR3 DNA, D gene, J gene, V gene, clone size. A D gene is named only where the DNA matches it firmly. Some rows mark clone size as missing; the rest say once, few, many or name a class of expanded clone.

CDR3aa: CASSHPGQGALGGELFF
CDR3nt: TGTGCCAGCAGCCACCCCGGACAGGGGGCGCTAGGCGGGGAGCTGTTTTTT
d_gene: TRBD1
j_gene: TRBJ2-2
v_gene: TRBV3-1/TRBV3-2
abundance: NA

CDR3aa: CASSPRDSRYGYTF
CDR3nt: TGTGCCAGCTCACCGAGGGACAGCCGCTATGGCTACACCTTC
d_gene: TRBD1
j_gene: TRBJ1-2
v_gene: TRBV18
abundance: once

CDR3aa: CASSTGLAGVYEQYF
CDR3nt: TGTGCCAGCAGCACCGGACTAGCGGGTGTCTACGAGCAGTACTTC
d_gene: TRBD2
j_gene: TRBJ2-7
v_gene: TRBV7-9
abundance: NA

CDR3aa: CASSESLFGLAYRNEQFF
CDR3nt: TGCGCCAGCAGTGAGTCTTTATTCGGTCTAGCGTACCGCAATGAGCAGTTCTTC
d_gene: NA
j_gene: TRBJ2-1
v_gene: TRBV10-2
abundance: NA

CDR3aa: CASRNRDTQSYEQYF
CDR3nt: TGTGCCAGCAGGAACCGGGACACCCAATCCTACGAGCAGTACTTC
d_gene: NA
j_gene: TRBJ2-7
v_gene: TRBV5-4
abundance: NA

CDR3aa: CASSVAPGFQYEKLFF
CDR3nt: TGTGCCAGCAGCGTAGCTCCGGGATTTCAATATGAAAAACTGTTTTTT
d_gene: NA
j_gene: TRBJ1-4
v_gene: TRBV9
abundance: NA

CDR3aa: CASSLKTDSYEQYF
CDR3nt: TGTGCCAGCTCCCTAAAGACAGACTCCTACGAGCAGTACTTC
d_gene: NA
j_gene: TRBJ2-7
v_gene: TRBV18
abundance: few

CDR3aa: CASSLGVSGQPQHF
CDR3nt: TGTGCCAGCAGCTTAGGGGTAAGCGGTCAGCCCCAGCATTTT
d_gene: NA
j_gene: TRBJ1-5
v_gene: TRBV11-2
abundance: NA

CDR3aa: CASAGLAGVWETQYF
CDR3nt: TGTGCTAGTGCCGGACTAGCGGGAGTCTGGGAGACCCAGTACTTC
d_gene: TRBD2
j_gene: TRBJ2-5
v_gene: TRBV12-5
abundance: once

CDR3aa: CASSLGRGNTGELFF
CDR3nt: TGCGCCAGCAGCTTAGGAAGGGGGAACACCGGGGAGCTGTTTTTT
d_gene: NA
j_gene: TRBJ2-2
v_gene: TRBV5-1
abundance: NA

CDR3aa: CASSYDRGRTGELFF
CDR3nt: TGTGCCAGCAGTTACGACAGGGGGCGGACCGGGGAGCTGTTTTTT
d_gene: TRBD1
j_gene: TRBJ2-2
v_gene: TRBV6-6
abundance: once

CDR3aa: CASSRQELNTEAFF
CDR3nt: TGTGCCAGTAGCCGACAGGAGTTGAACACTGAAGCTTTCTTT
d_gene: NA
j_gene: TRBJ1-1
v_gene: TRBV19
abundance: NA

CDR3aa: CASSLGTGVMNTEAFF
CDR3nt: TGTGCCAGCAGCCTTGGGACAGGGGTCATGAACACTGAAGCTTTCTTT
d_gene: TRBD1
j_gene: TRBJ1-1
v_gene: TRBV7-6
abundance: NA

CDR3aa: CASSSGLVYEQYF
CDR3nt: TGTGCCAGCAGTAGCGGACTTGTCTACGAGCAGTACTTC
d_gene: NA
j_gene: TRBJ2-7
v_gene: TRBV25-1
abundance: NA

CDR3aa: CAWTDTNTYNSPLHF
CDR3nt: TGTGCCTGGACCGACACCAATACTTATAATTCACCCCTCCACTTT
d_gene: NA
j_gene: TRBJ1-6
v_gene: TRBV30
abundance: once

CDR3aa: CAISVAGLAGGGDTQYF
CDR3nt: TGTGCCATCAGTGTAGCGGGACTAGCGGGAGGCGGGGATACGCAGTATTTT
d_gene: TRBD2
j_gene: TRBJ2-3
v_gene: TRBV10-3
abundance: NA

CDR3aa: CASSNLRAGDPNQETQYF
CDR3nt: TGTGCCAGCAGCAACCTTAGGGCGGGAGACCCCAACCAAGAGACCCAGTACTTC
d_gene: TRBD2
j_gene: TRBJ2-5
v_gene: TRBV28
abundance: once

CDR3aa: CASSLASYQPQHF
CDR3nt: TGTGCCAGCAGCTTAGCATCTTATCAGCCCCAGCATTTT
d_gene: NA
j_gene: TRBJ1-5
v_gene: TRBV7-2
abundance: NA

CDR3aa: CASSVVQKSYNEQFF
CDR3nt: TGTGCCAGCAGCGTCGTCCAGAAGTCCTACAATGAGCAGTTCTTC
d_gene: NA
j_gene: TRBJ2-1
v_gene: TRBV7-9
abundance: NA

CDR3aa: CAWSGQGSNIQYF
CDR3nt: TGTGCCTGGAGTGGACAGGGATCTAACATTCAGTACTTC
d_gene: TRBD1
j_gene: TRBJ2-4
v_gene: TRBV30
abundance: NA

CDR3aa: CASTAAGFNEQFF
CDR3nt: TGTGCCAGCACTGCGGCGGGGTTCAATGAGCAGTTCTTC
d_gene: NA
j_gene: TRBJ2-1
v_gene: TRBV27
abundance: NA

CDR3aa: CAWSVQASGSYEQYF
CDR3nt: TGTGCCTGGAGTGTACAGGCTAGCGGGAGCTACGAGCAGTACTTC
d_gene: TRBD2
j_gene: TRBJ2-7
v_gene: TRBV30
abundance: NA

CDR3aa: CASSLAPGQGYTEAFF
CDR3nt: TGCGCCAGCAGCTTGGCCCCGGGACAGGGTTACACTGAAGCTTTCTTT
d_gene: TRBD1
j_gene: TRBJ1-1
v_gene: TRBV5-1
abundance: NA

CDR3aa: CASSRSGRAYNEQFF
CDR3nt: TGTGCCAGCAGCCGTAGCGGGAGGGCCTACAATGAGCAGTTCTTC
d_gene: TRBD2
j_gene: TRBJ2-1
v_gene: TRBV6-5
abundance: few

CDR3aa: CASSPTDSMISTDTQYF
CDR3nt: TGTGCCAGCTCACCGACGGACAGCATGATTAGCACAGATACGCAGTATTTT
d_gene: NA
j_gene: TRBJ2-3
v_gene: TRBV18
abundance: NA

CDR3aa: CASRGPGGAYGYTF
CDR3nt: TGTGCCAGCAGGGGTCCCGGGGGGGCCTATGGCTACACCTTC
d_gene: NA
j_gene: TRBJ1-2
v_gene: TRBV6-5
abundance: NA

CDR3aa: CASSPDLAGEQYF
CDR3nt: TGTGCCAGCTCACCAGACCTAGCGGGAGAGCAGTACTTC
d_gene: TRBD2
j_gene: TRBJ2-7
v_gene: TRBV18
abundance: NA

CDR3aa: CASSSPTSGEHEQYF
CDR3nt: TGTGCCAGCAGTTCCCCCACTAGCGGGGAGCACGAGCAGTACTTC
d_gene: TRBD2
j_gene: TRBJ2-7
v_gene: TRBV6-5
abundance: NA

CDR3aa: CASTRGGLRNTEAFF
CDR3nt: TGTGCCAGCACCCGGGGAGGCCTCCGGAACACTGAAGCTTTCTTT
d_gene: NA
j_gene: TRBJ1-1
v_gene: TRBV2
abundance: NA

CDR3aa: CASRDRGLSETQYF
CDR3nt: TGTGCCAGCCGGGACAGGGGGCTTTCAGAGACCCAGTACTTC
d_gene: TRBD1
j_gene: TRBJ2-5
v_gene: TRBV6-5
abundance: NA

CDR3aa: CASRSGQGTEQYF
CDR3nt: TGTGCCAGCAGGTCGGGACAGGGGACCGAGCAGTACTTC
d_gene: TRBD1
j_gene: TRBJ2-7
v_gene: TRBV5-4
abundance: NA

CDR3aa: CASSSYGLAASTDTQYF
CDR3nt: TGTGCCAGCAGCAGCTACGGACTAGCGGCTAGCACAGATACGCAGTATTTT
d_gene: TRBD2
j_gene: TRBJ2-3
v_gene: TRBV28
abundance: NA

CDR3aa: CASSEVKSFSLIGGLFF
CDR3nt: TGCGCCAGCAGTGAAGTGAAAAGCTTCAGCCTTATCGGAGGACTGTTTTTT
d_gene: NA
j_gene: TRBJ1-4
v_gene: TRBV10-2
abundance: NA

CDR3aa: CASSTTRGKETQYF
CDR3nt: TGTGCCAGTAGTACCACGCGCGGGAAAGAGACCCAGTACTTC
d_gene: NA
j_gene: TRBJ2-5
v_gene: TRBV19
abundance: NA

CDR3aa: CSVGRTGNYGYTF
CDR3nt: TGCAGCGTCGGAAGGACAGGGAACTATGGCTACACCTTC
d_gene: TRBD1
j_gene: TRBJ1-2
v_gene: TRBV29-1
abundance: NA

CDR3aa: CASSRDRGNQPQHF
CDR3nt: TGTGCCAGCTCGCGGGACAGGGGCAATCAGCCCCAGCATTTT
d_gene: TRBD1
j_gene: TRBJ1-5
v_gene: TRBV18
abundance: NA

CDR3aa: CASSYSSTGELFF
CDR3nt: TGTGCCAGCAGTTACTCTAGCACCGGGGAGCTGTTTTTT
d_gene: NA
j_gene: TRBJ2-2
v_gene: TRBV6-6
abundance: NA

CDR3aa: CAISESLPRARDHEQYF
CDR3nt: TGTGCCATCAGTGAGTCACTCCCGAGAGCGAGGGATCACGAGCAGTACTTC
d_gene: NA
j_gene: TRBJ2-7
v_gene: TRBV10-3
abundance: NA

CDR3aa: CAWSSGQGGYEQYF
CDR3nt: TGTGCCTGGAGTTCCGGACAGGGGGGTTACGAGCAGTACTTC
d_gene: TRBD1
j_gene: TRBJ2-7
v_gene: TRBV30
abundance: NA

CDR3aa: CASSTPGTGHTDTQYF
CDR3nt: TGTGCCAGCAGTACTCCCGGGACAGGCCACACAGATACGCAGTATTTT
d_gene: TRBD1
j_gene: TRBJ2-3
v_gene: TRBV28
abundance: once

CDR3aa: CASRDINTGELFF
CDR3nt: TGTGCCTCCCGGGACATCAACACCGGGGAGCTGTTTTTT
d_gene: NA
j_gene: TRBJ2-2
v_gene: TRBV28
abundance: NA

CDR3aa: CASSIRQTEAFF
CDR3nt: TGTGCCAGCAGTATCCGACAGACTGAAGCTTTCTTT
d_gene: NA
j_gene: TRBJ1-1
v_gene: TRBV12-3/TRBV12-4
abundance: once

CDR3aa: CASSHNNEQFF
CDR3nt: TGTGCCAGCAGCCACAACAATGAGCAGTTCTTC
d_gene: NA
j_gene: TRBJ2-1
v_gene: TRBV7-6
abundance: once

CDR3aa: CASSVDLASGIYEQYF
CDR3nt: TGTGCCAGCAGCGTAGACTTGGCTAGCGGGATATACGAGCAGTACTTC
d_gene: TRBD2
j_gene: TRBJ2-7
v_gene: TRBV9
abundance: once

CDR3aa: CASSTQREMSNEQFF
CDR3nt: TGTGCCAGTAGTACGCAGCGGGAGATGAGCAATGAGCAGTTCTTC
d_gene: TRBD2
j_gene: TRBJ2-1
v_gene: TRBV19
abundance: NA